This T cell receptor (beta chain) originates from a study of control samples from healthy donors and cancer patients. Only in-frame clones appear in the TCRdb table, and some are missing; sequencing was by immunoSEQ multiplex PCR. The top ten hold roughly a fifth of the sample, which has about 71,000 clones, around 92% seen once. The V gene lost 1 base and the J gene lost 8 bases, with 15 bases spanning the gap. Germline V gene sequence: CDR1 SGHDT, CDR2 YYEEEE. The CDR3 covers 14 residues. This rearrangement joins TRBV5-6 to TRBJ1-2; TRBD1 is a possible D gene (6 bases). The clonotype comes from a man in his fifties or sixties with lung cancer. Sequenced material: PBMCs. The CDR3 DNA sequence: TGTGCCAGCAGCTTGAGGGACACCGGTAGGGGCTACACCTTC. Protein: CASSLRDTGRGYTF.